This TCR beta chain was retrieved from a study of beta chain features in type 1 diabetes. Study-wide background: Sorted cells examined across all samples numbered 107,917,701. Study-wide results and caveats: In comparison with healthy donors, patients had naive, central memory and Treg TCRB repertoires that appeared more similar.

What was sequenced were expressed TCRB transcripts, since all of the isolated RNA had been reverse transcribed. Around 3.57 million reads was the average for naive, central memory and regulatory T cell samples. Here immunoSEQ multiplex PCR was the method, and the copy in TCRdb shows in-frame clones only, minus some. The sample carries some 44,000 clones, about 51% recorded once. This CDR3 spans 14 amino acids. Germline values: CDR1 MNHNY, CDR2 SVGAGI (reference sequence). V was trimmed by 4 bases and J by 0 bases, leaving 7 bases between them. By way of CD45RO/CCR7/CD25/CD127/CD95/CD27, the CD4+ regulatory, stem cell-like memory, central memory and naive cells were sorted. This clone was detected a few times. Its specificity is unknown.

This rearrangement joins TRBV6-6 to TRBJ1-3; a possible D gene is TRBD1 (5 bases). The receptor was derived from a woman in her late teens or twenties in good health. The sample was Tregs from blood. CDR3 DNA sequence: TGTGCCAGCAGTTCACAGGACTCTGGAAACACCATATATTTT. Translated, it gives CASSSQDSGNTIYF.